The entry below describes one TCR beta chain. Its antigen is not identified. The entry originates in a study of STAT5B mutations in CD4+ large granular lymphocyte leukemia. Study-wide results and limits: TRBV06-family usage was enriched in top patient clones (8/27) versus controls (2/35). No patients shared main leukemic clonotypes, though about 25% appeared at low frequency elsewhere. CD4-sorted patient repertoires seemed more clonal than healthy CD4+ repertoires.

V was clipped by 4 bases and J by 5 bases, with 15 bases between them. CDR1 MGHRA and CDR2 YSYEKL come from the germline V gene. The CDR3 is 14 residues long. Sequencing was at survey level. Only in-frame clones appear in the TCRdb table, and some are missing; sequencing was by immunoSEQ multiplex PCR. Of over 35,000 clones listed, about 82% are singletons. The receptor was isolated from a human donor in good health. The sample taken for sequencing was CD4+ T cells from blood buffy coats. This chain uses TRBV4-1 with TRBJ2-7; tentatively, D is TRBD2 (6 bases). DNA for the CDR3: TGCGCCAGCAGCCGAACGGGGGTGGTCGACGAGCAGTACTTC. This codes for CASSRTGVVDEQYF.